Shown below are 15 T cell receptor beta chains from a single sample sequenced in a study of Ad26.COV2.S vaccination and SARS-CoV-2 variants. The treatment was: about 20 received Ad26.COV2.S at low or high dose, single or two shots; a few received placebo; per-sample allocation not given. The samples were gathered on day 63 after the first injection of vaccine or placebo. Produced via immunoSEQ multiplex PCR; TCRdb's table is partial and in-frame only. The sample lists about 680,000 clones, roughly nine tenths seen once, with approximately 1.5% in the top ten. Sequenced material: peripheral blood, taken in a trial of Ad26.COV2.S vaccine versus placebo. The origin of the receptors is a person between 18 and 65 years old who received the Ad26.COV2.S COVID-19 vaccine or a placebo.

V usage is TRBV18 and J usage is TRBJ1-1, with D possibly being TRBD1 (6 bases). This CDR3 region has 14 residues. CDR1 is KGHSH, CDR2 LQKENI, per germline. V lost 3 bases to trimming and J lost 1 base, with 9 bases between them. The CDR3 bases are TGTGCCAGCTCACCGGGGGCACAGAACACTGAAGCTTTCTTT. Translated: CASSPGAQNTEAFF.

As concerns this clone: Other nucleotide sequences from this sample produce the same CDR3. The chain joins TRBV24-1 to TRBJ2-1; 8 nucleotides agree with TRBD1. CDR3 length: 16 residues. V was clipped by 4 bases and J by 0 bases; unmatched bases: 4. Germline CDR1 reads KGHDR; CDR2 reads SFDVKD. This CDR3 is CATSDSTGGSYNEQFF. CDR3 bases: TGTGCCACCAGTGACTCCACAGGGGGCTCCTACAATGAGCAGTTCTTC.

This clone was counted only a few times. Other DNA sequences in the sample encode the same CDR3. The chain recombines TRBV20-1 with TRBJ2-5; a weak D match, TRBD1 (5 bases). CDR3 length equals 11 residues. Trimming removed 6 bases from V and 0 bases from J, with 5 bases in between. Germline V CDR1 and CDR2: DFQATT, SNEGSKA (reference sequence). The CDR3 loop reads CSAQDQETQYF. CDR3 DNA: TGCAGTGCACAGGACCAAGAGACCCAGTACTTC.

The chain is built from TRBV3-1 (or the pseudogene TRBV3-2) and TRBJ2-5; D call uncertain. The germline V and J ends were trimmed by 1 base and 0 bases, with 12 bases remaining between them. Germline CDR1 and CDR2: LGHDT and YNNKEL (reference sequence). The length of the CDR3 is 16 residues. The CDR3 sequence: CASSQGFWGNQETQYF. CDR3 in DNA: TGTGCCAGCAGCCAAGGTTTTTGGGGTAACCAAGAGACCCAGTACTTC.

DNA of the CDR3: TGCGCCAGCAGCCGGGAAGGCAGGGTGGCCGGGGAGCTGTTTTTT. Encoded protein: CASSREGRVAGELFF. The chain recombines TRBV4-3 with TRBJ2-2; D may be TRBD1 (5 bases). Germline values: CDR1 LGHNA, CDR2 YSLEER. The germline V and J ends were trimmed by 4 bases and 6 bases, with 15 bases remaining between them. The CDR3 runs to 15 residues.

This clone was seen a handful of times. The sample holds other DNA sequences that translate to the same CDR3. The chain recombines TRBV5-1 with TRBJ1-3; D might be TRBD1 (5 bases). V shed 2 bases and J shed 0 bases, with 6 bases lying between them. CDR3 length: 14 amino acids. CDR1 and CDR2 (germline): SGHRS, YFSETQ. The CDR3 sequence is CASSLDSSGNTIYF. CDR3 DNA sequence: TGCGCCAGCAGCTTAGACAGCTCTGGAAACACCATATATTTT.

The count of this clone is one. V is TRBV18 and J is TRBJ1-1; D not resolved. The CDR3 contains 15 residues. V was cut by 3 bases and J by 2 bases, with 13 bases left in between. Per the germline V gene, CDR1 is KGHSH and CDR2 is LQKENI. The CDR3 loop is CASSPTSGGNTEAFF. DNA for the CDR3: TGTGCCAGCTCACCGACCTCCGGAGGAAACACTGAAGCTTTCTTT. Full variable domain (rest looked up from reference TRBV18 and TRBJ1-1): NAGVMQNPRHLVRRRGQEARLRCSPMKGHSHVYWYRQLPEEGLKFMVYLQKENIIDESGMPKERFSAEFPKEGPSILRIQQVVRGDSAAYFCASSPTSGGNTEAFFGQGTRLTVV.

The rearrangement links TRBV11-3 to TRBJ2-1; 10 bases fit TRBD2. Trimming cost V 5 bases and J 3 bases; bases outside gene matches: 4. Germline V gene lookup returns CDR1 SGHNT and CDR2 YENEEA. This CDR3 spans 15 amino acids. CDR3 sequence reads: CASSASGSLYNEQFF. For the CDR3, the DNA is TGTGCCAGCAGCGCTAGCGGGAGTCTCTACAATGAGCAGTTCTTC.

V is TRBV6-5 and J is TRBJ1-2; D gene uncertain. The CDR3 length is 14 residues. V was shortened by 3 bases and J by 4 bases, with 12 bases between the two germline ends. The V gene's germline CDR1 is MNHEY and CDR2 SVGAGI. The CDR3 DNA follows: TGTGCCAGCAGTTATAATGGTTTACCCTATGGCTACACCTTC. It encodes CASSYNGLPYGYTF.

The rearrangement uses TRBV6-2 or TRBV6-3 and TRBJ2-7; weak D call: TRBD2 (6 bases). Germline CDR1 reads MNHEY; CDR2 reads SVGEGT. With 2 bases removed from V and 3 bases from J, the gap between germline ends came to 11 bases. The CDR3 is 14 residues long. This CDR3 is CASSYGGTHYEQYF. CDR3 coding DNA: TGTGCCAGCAGTTACGGAGGGACCCACTACGAGCAGTACTTC.

This clone was seen only once. The chain employs TRBV10-3 and TRBJ2-1; 8 nucleotides line up with TRBD2. Trimming removed 0 bases from V and 9 bases from J; junction bases left unmatched: 10. From germline, CDR1 is ENHRY and CDR2 SYGVKD. The CDR3 has 16 amino acids. The CDR3 region is CAISESYGTSMGEQFF. The CDR3 DNA follows: TGTGCCATCAGTGAGTCCTACGGGACTAGTATGGGTGAGCAGTTCTTC.

A single count supports this clone. V gene TRBV5-6 combines with J gene TRBJ2-7; maybe TRBD2 (6 bases). CDR1 and CDR2 (germline): SGHDT, YYEEEE. Trimming shortened V by 4 bases and J by 3 bases, and 20 bases separated the two germline ends. This CDR3 has 16 residues. In DNA form, the CDR3 reads TGTGCCAGCAGCCCGGTTGGAGGGGCTAGCAGCTACGAGCAGTACTTC. Encoded protein: CASSPVGGASSYEQYF.

This clone came up a few times. The chain uses TRBV3-1 (or the pseudogene TRBV3-2) and TRBJ1-4, with D hard to call. CDR3 length equals 15 residues. The germline CDR1 and CDR2 sequences are LGHDT and YNNKEL (reference sequence). The V end was cut by 6 bases, the J end by 0 bases, with 11 bases between. In DNA form, the CDR3 reads TGTGCCAGCAGTCCAGAGGCAGCAACTAATGAAAAACTGTTTTTT. Protein: CASSPEAATNEKLFF.

The V call is TRBV5-4, the J call TRBJ2-1; D is uncertain. Trimming took 3 bases from V and 10 from J, leaving 14 bases between them. The CDR3 runs 13 residues. CDR1 is SGHNT, CDR2 YYREEE, per germline (reference sequence). This CDR3 reads CASSSGLGWEQFF. In DNA, the CDR3 is TGTGCCAGCAGCTCGGGTCTCGGTTGGGAGCAGTTCTTC.

The chain's CDR3 is CASSLGQGYNQPQHF. The CDR3 DNA is TGCGCCAGCAGCTTGGGACAGGGGTACAATCAGCCCCAGCATTTT. This chain links TRBV5-1 with TRBJ1-5, with TRBD1 identical over 8 bases. CDR3 length equals 15 residues. The V gene's germline CDR1 is SGHRS and CDR2 YFSETQ. V lost 0 bases to trimming and J lost 3 bases; unmatched junction nucleotides: 2.